These 15 T cell receptor beta chains originate from one sample sequenced in a study of T cell responses to AZD1222 COVID-19 vaccine. TCRdb's table, derived via immunoSEQ multiplex PCR, lists solely in-frame clones and lacks some. The sample lists some 87,000 clones, 90% to 95% occurring once. The source was peripheral blood, collected on day 0 of MenACWY control vaccination. The receptors shown here come from an adult in good health.

The gene calls are TRBV19 and TRBJ2-3; perhaps TRBD2 as D (7 bases). The CDR3 is 16 residues long. Trimming removed 8 bases from V and 7 bases from J, with 25 bases in between. Germline lookup yields CDR1 LNHDA and CDR2 SQIVND (reference sequence). The DNA of the CDR3 is TGTGCCAGTTCCGGCCGGGGGGCCCCCTCGTTGAATACGCAGTATTTT. Its protein is CASSGRGAPSLNTQYF.

This clone appeared a single time. The J gene is TRBJ2-1, the V gene TRBV5-5, with D perhaps given as TRBD1 or TRBD2 (5 bases each). The CDR3 length is 16 residues. V lost 5 bases, J lost 4 bases, and 19 bases lay in between. Germline V gives CDR1 SGHKS, CDR2 YYEKEE (reference sequence). CDR3 DNA sequence: TGTGCCAGCAGACGGCGGGTGGGGGTAACTTACAATGAGCAGTTCTTC. Protein: CASRRRVGVTYNEQFF.

V is TRBV3-1 (or the pseudogene TRBV3-2) and J is TRBJ2-7; unclear D gene. Trimming took off 1 base at V and 0 bases at J, with 10 bases between the two ends. The length of the CDR3 is 15 residues. CDR1 and CDR2 from the germline V gene are LGHDT and YNNKEL (reference sequence). CDR3 sequence (DNA): TGTGCCAGCAGCCAAGTACCAGCCAGCTCCTACGAGCAGTACTTC. Its protein is CASSQVPASSYEQYF.

This chain links TRBV7-9 with TRBJ1-5; D uncertain. Germline CDR1 and CDR2: SEHNR and FQNEAQ (reference sequence). The V and J ends lost 5 bases and 0 bases respectively, with 8 bases between them. This CDR3 comprises 14 residues. CDR3 sequence (DNA): TGTGCCAGCAGCCCTGGTTATAGCAATCAGCCCCAGCATTTT. This encodes CASSPGYSNQPQHF.

The genes are TRBV23-1 and TRBJ2-7; TRBD1 is a possible D gene (5 bases). TRBV23-1 is annotated as an ORF whose role is uncertain. Between the trimmed V and J ends, which lost 3 bases and 2 bases, there was a span of 17 bases. The CDR3 loop spans 16 amino acids. CDR3 amino acids: CASSHSDSQPPYEQYF. As DNA, the CDR3 is TGCGCCAGCAGTCATTCAGACAGCCAACCTCCCTACGAGCAGTACTTC.

This chain uses TRBV20-1 with TRBJ2-3, with unresolved D. The CDR3 loop spans 11 amino acids. From germline, CDR1 is DFQATT and CDR2 SNEGSKA (reference sequence). The V end lost 1 base, the J end lost 6 bases, and 5 bases lay between the germline ends. The CDR3: CSARVVDTQYF. The CDR3 DNA reads TGCAGTGCTAGAGTAGTCGATACGCAGTATTTT.

This sequence joins TRBV2 and TRBJ1-6; 7 bases align to TRBD1. The CDR3 extends over 15 amino acids. V was clipped by 6 bases and J by 8 bases; unmatched bases: 10. Germline CDR1 SNHLY, CDR2 FYNNEI. This chain's CDR3 is CASSDLGQFDSPLHF. CDR3 sequence (DNA): TGTGCCAGCAGCGACCTGGGACAGTTCGATTCACCCCTCCACTTT.

The gene calls are TRBV6-2 or TRBV6-3 and TRBJ1-4; no clear D gene. CDR3 length: 15 amino acids. The germline CDR1 and CDR2 sequences are MNHEY and SVGEGT. Trimming removed 6 bases from V and 6 bases from J, with 17 bases in between. This CDR3 reads CASSLPTIPHEKLFF. Here the CDR3 DNA reads TGTGCCAGCAGCCTCCCGACCATCCCTCATGAAAAACTGTTTTTT.

This clone showed up just once. The rearrangement links TRBV29-1 to TRBJ1-5, with 7 bases lining up with TRBD1. The ends lost 6 bases at V and 5 bases at J; junction bases unmatched: 7. Germline lookup yields CDR1 SQVTM and CDR2 ANQGSEA. This CDR3 comprises 13 residues. CDR3 in DNA: TGCAGCGTCGCAGGGGGTGGAGATCAGCCCCAGCATTTT. It codes for CSVAGGGDQPQHF.

V is TRBV15 and J is TRBJ2-6; 9 bases map to TRBD2. V dropped 4 bases and J dropped 0; count of bases not matched to a gene: 7. Germline V gives CDR1 LNHNV, CDR2 YYDKDF (reference sequence). This CDR3 has 18 amino acids. CDR3 in amino acids: CATSKAGGRSSGANVLTF. Written as DNA, the CDR3 is TGTGCCACCAGCAAAGCGGGGGGTCGGTCCTCTGGGGCCAACGTCCTGACTTTC.

The chain couples TRBV6-5 to TRBJ1-3; D is unresolved. Trimming shortened V by 4 bases and J by 4 bases, and 11 bases separated the two germline ends. The CDR3 runs 14 residues. From germline, CDR1 is MNHEY and CDR2 SVGAGI. The CDR3 bases are TGTGCCAGCAGTTCATGGACGTCGGGAAACACCATATATTTT. It is translated as CASSSWTSGNTIYF.

CDR3 bases: TGTGCCAGCAGTGGGGCCCTTAGCAATCAGCCCCAGCATTTT. Translating gives CASSGALSNQPQHF. The chain is built from TRBV28 and TRBJ1-5, with D possibly being TRBD1 (5 bases). Germline CDR1 reads MDHEN; CDR2 reads SYDVKM. V lost 5 bases and J 0 bases, leaving 8 bases between the germline ends. The CDR3 totals 14 residues. Complete variable domain (other parts from reference TRBV28 and TRBJ1-5): DVKVTQSSRYLVKRTGEKVFLECVQDMDHENMFWYRQDPGLGLRLIYFSYDVKMKEKGDIPEGYSVSREKKERFSLILESASTNQTSMYLCASSGALSNQPQHFGDGTRLSIL.

This chain joins TRBV6-5 and TRBJ1-1, with D unresolved. This CDR3 contains 15 residues. Germline-derived CDR1 and CDR2 are MNHEY and SVGAGI. V was cut by 6 bases and J by 4 bases, with 18 bases left in between. In DNA form, the CDR3 reads TGTGCCAGCAGGAGACGGACCCTGGAAGGCACTGAAGCTTTCTTT. Amino acid sequence: CASRRRTLEGTEAFF.

The CDR3 region is CAISAEGGITGELFF. For the CDR3, the DNA is TGTGCCATCAGTGCGGAAGGGGGCATAACCGGGGAGCTGTTTTTT. The chain links TRBV10-3 to TRBJ2-2; 7 bases line up with TRBD1. Germline CDR1 and CDR2: ENHRY and SYGVKD. The junction had 7 bases not matched to a gene; V was cut back by 4 bases and J by 5 bases. The CDR3 totals 15 residues.

The rearrangement links TRBV29-1 to TRBJ2-5; 10 positions match TRBD2. The V segment lost 4 bases and the J segment 6 bases; nucleotides outside the gene matches: 5. Germline CDR1 and CDR2: SQVTM and ANQGSEA. The CDR3 runs 13 residues. CDR3 DNA: TGCAGCGTTGGGGCTAGCGGGGGAAAGACCCAGTACTTC. As protein: CSVGASGGKTQYF.